The 27 T cell receptor beta chains in this list originate from one sample, sequenced in a study of vaccination and CD4 T cells after COVID-19 (dated by TCRdb to the early 2020s). Library prep was done by PCR. The data were produced on an Illumina iSeq 100. DNA from cultured CD4+ T cells was subjected to TCR sequencing with the Oncomine TCR Beta short-read assay at the Johns Hopkins FTIC core. The public reads were run again by TCRdb, first through fastp at Q25 and then through MiXCR, and only productive beta chains were kept. Every CDR3 protein is listed once, alongside the most common genes and DNA of its rows. This sample comprises a few thousand distinct CDR3 sequences, under 25% of them detected only once. Together, the top ten hold 45% of the sample. According to the study, the label for this sample's treatment or condition signals: roughly 10-day PBMC culture with coronavirus spike peptide pools or control peptides (ViraFEST assay).

The antigens of these receptors remain unknown. Sequencing input: CD4+ T cells from blood, cultured in vitro. These receptors came from a human donor who had recovered from COVID-19.

The chain recombines TRBV11-1 with TRBJ2-7; 8 nucleotides agree with TRBD2. V dropped 2 bases and J dropped 2; count of bases not matched to a gene: 2. The CDR3 spans 14 residues. CDR1 SGHAT and CDR2 FQDESV come from the germline V gene (reference sequence). The CDR3 nucleotides are TGTGCCAGCAGCTTAACGGGGGGGCCCTACGAGCAGTACTTC. It encodes CASSLTGGPYEQYF. Combining the CDR3 with reference TRBV11-1 and TRBJ2-7 gives the whole variable domain EAEVAQSPRYKITEKSQAVAFWCDPISGHATLYWYRQILGQGPELLVQFQDESVVDDSQLPKDRFSAERLKGVDSTLKIQPAELGDSAMYLCASSLTGGPYEQYFGPGTRLTVT.

This clonotype came up a few times. V usage is TRBV7-9 and J usage is TRBJ1-6, with D uncertain. V shed 5 bases and J shed 0 bases, with 5 bases lying between them. Germline assignment: CDR1 SEHNR and CDR2 FQNEAQ (reference sequence). This CDR3 contains 14 residues. The CDR3 loop is CASSPSSYNSPLHF. CDR3 nucleotides: TGTGCCAGCAGCCCCAGCTCCTATAATTCACCCCTCCACTTT.

On this clonotype: A much larger clone is a single base away; this may be a read error. This chain links TRBV20-1 with TRBJ2-3; TRBD1 or TRBD2 may be the D gene (5 bases each). Germline CDR1 reads DFQATT; CDR2 reads SNEGSKA (reference sequence). There are 15 residues in the CDR3. Trimming took 6 bases from V and 2 from J, leaving 18 bases between them. CDR3 sequence reads: CSARGPHGNTDTQYF. The CDR3 DNA is TGCAGTGCCCGGGGACCCCACGGTAACACAGATACGCAGTATTTT.

The chain links TRBV21-1 to TRBJ1-6; the D call of TRBD1 is as the table states it, not checked on the DNA. TRBV21-1 is designated a pseudogene. The CDR3 has 19 residues. CDR3 DNA sequence: TGTGCCAGCAGCACGCTGCACAGGCCTTTAGGGGTTTATAATTCACCCCTCCACTTT. This gives the protein CASSTLHRPLGVYNSPLHF.

The gene calls are TRBV5-8 and TRBJ1-4, with D uncertain. Germline assignment: CDR1 SGHTS and CDR2 YDEGEE. The ends were cut back, 3 bases at V and 5 bases at J, with 14 bases in the middle. This CDR3 has 15 residues. The CDR3, as DNA: TGTGCCAGCAGCTCGGACTTAGGAGGCAATGAAAAACTGTTTTTT. It codes for CASSSDLGGNEKLFF. Drawing the rest from reference TRBV5-8 and TRBJ1-4, the complete variable domain is EAGVTQSPTHLIKTRGQQATLRCSPISGHTSVYWYQQALGLGLQFLLWYDEGEERNRGNFPPRFSGRQFPNYSSELNVNALELEDSALYLCASSSDLGGNEKLFFGSGTQLSVL.

For this clonotype: Just one base apart from a much larger clone, this may be a read error. The chain recombines TRBV20-1 with TRBJ2-3; 8 bases fit TRBD2. CDR1 DFQATT and CDR2 SNEGSKA come from the germline V gene (reference sequence). This CDR3 is built from 15 residues. The V gene end was trimmed by 5 bases and the J gene end by 2 bases; junction bases not matched to a gene: 9. CDR3 bases: TGCAGTGCTCTCCCCACGGGGGGGATCACAGATACGCAGTATTTT. Translated: CSALPTGGITDTQYF.

This clonotype was detected a few times. V gene TRBV12-3 or TRBV12-4 combines with J gene TRBJ1-2; 8 bases match TRBD1. J gave up 3 bases and V 4 bases, and 10 bases lay outside the gene matches. The CDR3 contains 16 residues. The CDR3 DNA reads TGTGCCAGCAGTTCCCTCCTACAGGGGGGGTACTATGGCTACACCTTC. Amino acid sequence: CASSSLLQGGYYGYTF.

This clonotype was seen a handful of times. This chain connects TRBV6-1 to TRBJ1-6, with D uncertain. The length of the CDR3 is 15 residues. Germline CDR1 and CDR2: MNHNS and SASEGT. Trimming took 0 bases from V and 7 from J, leaving 10 bases between them. CDR3 amino acids: CASSEAPGANSPLHF. The DNA for the CDR3 is TGTGCCAGCAGTGAAGCGCCCGGAGCAAATTCACCCCTCCACTTT.

The V call is TRBV30, the J call TRBJ2-3; 9 nucleotides agree with TRBD2. After removal of 2 bases from V and 10 bases from J, the junction contained 4 bases not matched to a gene. The CDR3 runs 12 residues. Germline CDR1 GTSNPN, CDR2 SVGIG (reference sequence). DNA for the CDR3: TGTGCCTGGAGTCCGGCGGGGGGGGCGCAGTATTTT. It encodes CAWSPAGGAQYF.

The sample holds a few counts of this clonotype. At one boundary the junction diverges from the germline segment, which might be a read error. The chain is built from TRBV7-7 and TRBJ1-5; 9 nucleotides match TRBD1. The germline V gene encodes CDR1 SSHAT and CDR2 FNYEAQ (reference sequence). The CDR3 contains 19 residues. The DNA for the CDR3 is TGTGCTAGCAGCCCCTCCCACAGGGGGCGCGAGGATAGCAATCAGCCCCAGCATTTT. Residues: CASSPSHRGREDSNQPQHF.

This clonotype was observed a few times. The chain uses TRBV6-1 and TRBJ1-1, with D maybe TRBD1 (5 bases). The CDR3 contains 14 residues. The germline V and J ends were trimmed by 5 bases and 2 bases, with 12 bases remaining between them. Germline values: CDR1 MNHNS, CDR2 SASEGT. In nucleotides, the CDR3 is TGTGCCAGCAGTCAACGACAGCTCAACACTGAAGCTTTCTTT. Protein sequence: CASSQRQLNTEAFF.

The chain carries TRBV5-4 and TRBJ1-1; TRBD1 matches 11 bases. The ends lost 4 bases at V and 4 bases at J; junction bases unmatched: 3. CDR1 and CDR2 (germline): SGHNT, YYREEE (reference sequence). There are 14 residues in the CDR3. This CDR3 is CASSLGQGGTEAFF. The CDR3 DNA reads as TGTGCCAGCAGCCTGGGACAGGGGGGCACTGAAGCTTTCTTT.

The chain recombines TRBV5-6 with TRBJ2-7, with D unresolved. CDR1 is SGHDT and CDR2 is YYEEEE in the germline V gene. The length of the CDR3 is 15 residues. V shed 4 bases and J shed 0 bases, with 14 bases lying between them. CDR3 sequence (DNA): TGTGCCAGCAGCCCTACCCTGGGCATCTCCTACGAGCAGTACTTC. Encoded protein: CASSPTLGISYEQYF.

The chain links TRBV15 to TRBJ2-1; D unclear. The CDR3 extends over 18 amino acids. Trimming removed 4 bases at V and 2 bases at J, with 21 bases between. Germline assignment: CDR1 LNHNV and CDR2 YYDKDF (reference sequence). The CDR3 region is CATSTRGWQASTYNEQFF. The CDR3 nucleotides are TGTGCCACCAGCACCCGCGGATGGCAGGCGTCCACCTACAATGAGCAGTTCTTC.

This clonotype was observed a handful of times. The chain carries TRBV11-2 and TRBJ2-7; D may match TRBD1 or TRBD2 (5 bases each). V dropped 6 bases and J dropped 5 bases, with 17 bases sitting between them. The CDR3 covers 14 residues. Germline loops: CDR1 SGHAT, CDR2 FQNNGV. CDR3 residues: CASRAPGLGDEQYF. CDR3 sequence (DNA): TGTGCCAGCAGGGCACCCGGGCTGGGGGACGAGCAGTACTTC. Filled out from reference TRBV11-2 and TRBJ2-7, the complete variable domain reads EAGVAQSPRYKIIEKRQSVAFWCNPISGHATLYWYQQILGQGPKLLIQFQNNGVVDDSQLPKDRFSAERLKGVDSTLKIQPAKLEDSAVYLCASRAPGLGDEQYFGPGTRLTVT.

This clonotype was observed a handful of times. The J gene is TRBJ1-2, the V gene TRBV7-8, with TRBD1 matching 7 bases. The CDR3 sequence is 15 residues long. Per germline, CDR1 SGHVS and CDR2 FQNEAQ. With 5 bases clipped from V and 8 bases from J, the junction kept 14 bases outside the gene matches. The CDR3 loop is CASSPDRVPSWGYTF. CDR3 nucleotide sequence: TGTGCCAGCAGCCCCGACAGGGTACCGTCGTGGGGCTACACCTTC.

Remarks on this clonotype: A much larger clone differs from this one at a single base, so this may be a read error. V gene TRBV2 combines with J gene TRBJ1-6; D is uncertain. V lost 7 bases and J 7 bases, leaving 11 bases between the germline ends. Germline V CDR1 and CDR2: SNHLY, FYNNEI. There are 13 residues in the CDR3. The CDR3 here is CASKHKENSPLHF. The CDR3 DNA reads as TGTGCCAGCAAGCACAAGGAAAATTCACCCCTCCACTTT.

This clonotype was counted a few times. J is TRBJ2-1 and V is TRBV9; possible D gene TRBD1, 5 bases. The CDR3 runs 14 residues. The germline gives CDR1 SGDLS, CDR2 YYNGEE. V dropped 2 bases and J dropped 8 bases, with 14 bases sitting between them. The chain's CDR3 is CASSVGRAYDEQFF. The CDR3 DNA reads TGTGCCAGCAGCGTGGGCAGGGCATACGATGAGCAGTTCTTC. Using reference TRBV9 and TRBJ2-1 for the parts outside the CDR3, the full variable domain is DSGVTQTPKHLITATGQRVTLRCSPRSGDLSVYWYQQSLDQGLQFLIQYYNGEERAKGNILERFSAQQFPDLHSELNLSSLELGDSALYFCASSVGRAYDEQFFGPGTRLTVL.

Written as DNA, the CDR3 is TGTGCCACCAGCAGAGATACGGTGGCCTACGAGCAGTACTTC. This encodes CATSRDTVAYEQYF. The rearrangement links TRBV15 to TRBJ2-7; no definite D call. Per the germline V gene, CDR1 is LNHNV and CDR2 is YYDKDF (reference sequence). V lost 0 bases and J lost 2, with 8 bases in between. The length of the CDR3 is 14 residues.

This clonotype was counted only a few times. The J gene is TRBJ1-5, the V gene TRBV19, with D tentatively TRBD1 (5 bases). Trimming stripped 3 bases from V and 0 bases from J, with 9 bases between. Germline CDR1 LNHDA, CDR2 SQIVND (reference sequence). The CDR3 runs 15 residues. Written as DNA, the CDR3 is TGTGCCAGTAGTATGGGGGGGAATAGCAATCAGCCCCAGCATTTT. Protein sequence: CASSMGGNSNQPQHF.

Within the sample, this clonotype is medium-sized. The gene calls are TRBV14 and TRBJ1-1, with D possibly being TRBD1 (5 bases). Deletions cut 5 bases from V and 5 bases from J, with 9 bases between. Germline values: CDR1 SGHDN, CDR2 FVKESK. The CDR3 length is 12 residues. The CDR3 DNA sequence: TGTGCCAGCAGCGGCCGGGGGACTGAAGCTTTCTTT. Protein: CASSGRGTEAFF.

The rearrangement links TRBV5-1 to TRBJ1-3, with D maybe TRBD1 (6 bases). The CDR3 contains 15 residues. V was shortened by 0 bases and J by 0 bases, with 7 bases between the two germline ends. Germline lookup yields CDR1 SGHRS and CDR2 YFSETQ. The CDR3 DNA sequence: TGCGCCAGCAGCTTGGGGGACAACTCTGGAAACACCATATATTTT. The encoded protein is CASSLGDNSGNTIYF.

The DNA of the CDR3 is TGTGCCAGCTCACCGGTTTTGGACAGCTCCTACGAGCAGTACTTC. It is translated as CASSPVLDSSYEQYF. The V call is TRBV18, the J call TRBJ2-7; TRBD1 is a possible D gene (6 bases). Germline CDR1 is KGHSH and CDR2 is LQKENI. The CDR3 is made up of 15 amino acids. Between the trimmed V and J ends, which lost 3 bases and 0 bases, there was a span of 12 bases.

The chain uses TRBV6-1 and TRBJ2-7; 8 bases agree with TRBD1. The CDR3 spans 15 residues. V dropped 5 bases and J dropped 1; count of bases not matched to a gene: 7. Germline V lookup: CDR1 MNHNS, CDR2 SASEGT. CDR3 DNA sequence: TGTGCCAGCAGTCGCGGGACAGGTGGGTCCTACGAGCAGTACTTC. Translating gives CASSRGTGGSYEQYF.

Written as DNA, the CDR3 is TGCAGTGCTGACGGGGCGGACGGATCACCCCTCCACTTT. As protein: CSADGADGSPLHF. The chain combines TRBV20-1 with TRBJ1-6; possible D gene TRBD1, 5 bases. The CDR3 runs to 13 residues. Germline assignment: CDR1 DFQATT and CDR2 SNEGSKA (reference sequence). Trimming stripped 5 bases from V and 10 bases from J, with 15 bases between.

This clonotype was found a few times. The chain combines TRBV12-3 or TRBV12-4 with TRBJ2-7, with TRBD2 identical over 12 bases. J lost 4 bases, V lost 2 bases, and 6 bases had no gene match. The CDR3 loop spans 16 amino acids. The CDR3 protein is CASSLSPGLAGYEQYF. The CDR3 DNA follows: TGTGCCAGCAGTTTATCCCCTGGACTAGCGGGGTACGAGCAGTACTTC.

In this sample, this clonotype turned up a few times. The J gene is TRBJ2-3, the V gene TRBV7-6; D unclear. Germline-derived CDR1 and CDR2 are SGHVS and FNYEAQ. V was trimmed by 6 bases and J by 0 bases, leaving 4 bases between them. There are 12 residues in the CDR3. Here the CDR3 reads CASSISTDTQYF. The CDR3 DNA follows: TGTGCCAGCAGTATAAGCACAGATACGCAGTATTTT. The variable domain in full, completed from reference TRBV7-6 and TRBJ2-3, reads GAGVSQSPRYKVTKRGQDVALRCDPISGHVSLYWYRQALGQGPEFLTYFNYEAQQDKSGLPNDRFSAERPEGSISTLTIQRTEQRDSAMYRCASSISTDTQYFGPGTRLTVL.